The present T cell receptor (beta chain) was sequenced within a study of T cells after yellow fever vaccination. For the study at large: Low-cell-number fractions were prepared with SMART-Seq v4 Ultra Low Input.

Study-wide results and limits: Primary-vaccination clones mostly resurfaced post-booster (approximately 96% CD4, 75% to 90% CD8).

This clonotype was detected a few times. Its antigen is undetermined. Germline CDR1 reads SGHRS; CDR2 reads YFSETQ. J gave up 5 bases and V 0 bases, and 10 bases lay outside the gene matches. This CDR3 has 16 amino acids. The authors made TCR cDNA by 5'RACE template switching, adding a universal primer site and UMIs. TCRdb independently ran MiXCR on the 5' RACE reads; one entry per CDR3 protein. Of a few hundred thousand distinct CDR3 sequences in the sample, 8.7% were seen once. The receptor's source is a young man who received the YFV17D yellow fever vaccine. The source material was PBMCs, sampled on the day of the first yellow fever vaccination. This chain joins TRBV5-1 and TRBJ1-2, with 7 bases aligning to TRBD1. CDR3 coding DNA: TGCGCCAGCAGCTTGGGGGACAGCCGACTTATTTATGGCTACACCTTC. It encodes CASSLGDSRLIYGYTF.